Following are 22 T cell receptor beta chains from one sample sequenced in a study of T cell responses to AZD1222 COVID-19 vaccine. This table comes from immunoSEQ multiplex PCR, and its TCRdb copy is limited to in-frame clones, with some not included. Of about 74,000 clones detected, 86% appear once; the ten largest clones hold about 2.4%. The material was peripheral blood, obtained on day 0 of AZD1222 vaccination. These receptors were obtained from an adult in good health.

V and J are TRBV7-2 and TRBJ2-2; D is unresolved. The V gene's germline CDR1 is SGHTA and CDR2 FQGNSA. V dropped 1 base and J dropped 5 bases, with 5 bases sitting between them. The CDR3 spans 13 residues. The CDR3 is CASSLDTTGELFF. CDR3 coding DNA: TGTGCCAGCAGCTTAGACACTACCGGGGAGCTGTTTTTT.

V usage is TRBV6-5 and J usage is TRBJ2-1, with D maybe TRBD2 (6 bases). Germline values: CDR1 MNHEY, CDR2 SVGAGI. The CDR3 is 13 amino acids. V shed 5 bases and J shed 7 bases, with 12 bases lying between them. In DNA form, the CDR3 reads TGTGCCAGCAGTCGACTAGAGGAAAATGAGCAGTTCTTC. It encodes CASSRLEENEQFF.

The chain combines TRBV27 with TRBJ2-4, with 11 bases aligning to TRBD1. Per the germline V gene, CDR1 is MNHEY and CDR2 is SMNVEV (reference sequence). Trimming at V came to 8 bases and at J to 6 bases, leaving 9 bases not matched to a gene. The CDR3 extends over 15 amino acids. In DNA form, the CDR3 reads TGTGCCAGCGGGACCGGGACAGGGGGGGGAAACATTCAGTACTTC. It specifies CASGTGTGGGNIQYF.

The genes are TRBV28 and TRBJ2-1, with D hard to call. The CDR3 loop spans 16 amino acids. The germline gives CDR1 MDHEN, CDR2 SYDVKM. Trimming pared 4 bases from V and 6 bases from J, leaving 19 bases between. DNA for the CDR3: TGTGCCAGCAGTTCCGTAGTTACCACTACCCCCAATGAGCAGTTCTTC. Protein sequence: CASSSVVTTTPNEQFF.

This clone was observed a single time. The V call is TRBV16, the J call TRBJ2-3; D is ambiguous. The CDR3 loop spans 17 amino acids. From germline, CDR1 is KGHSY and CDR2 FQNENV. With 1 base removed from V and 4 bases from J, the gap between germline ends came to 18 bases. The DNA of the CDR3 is TGTGCCAGCAGCCAATTACCCGGCCAAGGTGTGGCAGATACGCAGTATTTT. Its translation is CASSQLPGQGVADTQYF.

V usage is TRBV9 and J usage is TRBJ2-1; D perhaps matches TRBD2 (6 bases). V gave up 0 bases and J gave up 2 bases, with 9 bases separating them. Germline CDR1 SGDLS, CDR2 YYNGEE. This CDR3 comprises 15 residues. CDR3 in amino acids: CASSVGGETYNEQFF. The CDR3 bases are TGTGCCAGCAGCGTAGGGGGGGAGACCTACAATGAGCAGTTCTTC. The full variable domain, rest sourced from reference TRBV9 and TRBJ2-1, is DSGVTQTPKHLITATGQRVTLRCSPRSGDLSVYWYQQSLDQGLQFLIQYYNGEERAKGNILERFSAQQFPDLHSELNLSSLELGDSALYFCASSVGGETYNEQFFGPGTRLTVL.

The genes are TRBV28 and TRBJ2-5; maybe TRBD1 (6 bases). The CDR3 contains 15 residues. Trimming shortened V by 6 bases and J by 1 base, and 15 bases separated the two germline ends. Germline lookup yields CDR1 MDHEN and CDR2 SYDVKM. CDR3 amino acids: CASSQGQLSQETQYF. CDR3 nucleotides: TGTGCCAGCAGCCAAGGACAGCTTAGCCAAGAGACCCAGTACTTC. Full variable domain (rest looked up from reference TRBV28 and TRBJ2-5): DVKVTQSSRYLVKRTGEKVFLECVQDMDHENMFWYRQDPGLGLRLIYFSYDVKMKEKGDIPEGYSVSREKKERFSLILESASTNQTSMYLCASSQGQLSQETQYFGPGTRLLVL.

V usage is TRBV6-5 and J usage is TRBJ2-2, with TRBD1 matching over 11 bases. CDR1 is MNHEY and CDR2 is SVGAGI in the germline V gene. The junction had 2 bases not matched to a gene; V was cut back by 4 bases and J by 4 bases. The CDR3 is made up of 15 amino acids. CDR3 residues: CASSFGQGATGELFF. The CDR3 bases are TGTGCCAGCAGTTTTGGACAGGGGGCCACCGGGGAGCTGTTTTTT.

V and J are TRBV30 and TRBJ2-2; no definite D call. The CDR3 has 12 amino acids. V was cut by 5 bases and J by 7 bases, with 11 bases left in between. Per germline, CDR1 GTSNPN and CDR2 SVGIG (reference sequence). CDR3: CAWAVGGGELFF. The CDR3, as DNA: TGTGCCTGGGCCGTTGGCGGCGGGGAGCTGTTTTTT.

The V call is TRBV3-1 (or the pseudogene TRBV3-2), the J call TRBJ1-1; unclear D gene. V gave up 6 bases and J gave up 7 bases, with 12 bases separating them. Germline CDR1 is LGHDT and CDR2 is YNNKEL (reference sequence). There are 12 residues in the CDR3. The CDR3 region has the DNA TGTGCCAGCAGGGCCACCTGGGGTGAAGCTTTCTTT. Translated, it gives CASRATWGEAFF.

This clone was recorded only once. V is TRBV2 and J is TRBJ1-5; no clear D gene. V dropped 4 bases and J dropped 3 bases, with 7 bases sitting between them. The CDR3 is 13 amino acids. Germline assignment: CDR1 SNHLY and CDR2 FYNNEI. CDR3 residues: CASSAGYNQPQHF. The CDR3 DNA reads TGTGCCAGCAGTGCGGGATACAATCAGCCCCAGCATTTT.

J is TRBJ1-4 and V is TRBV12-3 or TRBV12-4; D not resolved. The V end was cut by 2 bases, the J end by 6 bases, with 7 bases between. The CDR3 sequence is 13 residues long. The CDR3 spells CASSLQLDEKLFF. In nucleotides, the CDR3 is TGTGCCAGCAGTTTACAGTTGGATGAAAAACTGTTTTTT.

The chain's CDR3 is CASSGGGNSPLHF. CDR3 nucleotides: TGTGCCAGTAGTGGCGGGGGGAATTCACCCCTCCACTTT. V usage is TRBV19 and J usage is TRBJ1-6; D is perhaps TRBD1 (5 bases). The CDR3 extends over 13 amino acids. V was shortened by 5 bases and J by 7 bases, with 9 bases between the two germline ends. Germline values: CDR1 LNHDA, CDR2 SQIVND (reference sequence).

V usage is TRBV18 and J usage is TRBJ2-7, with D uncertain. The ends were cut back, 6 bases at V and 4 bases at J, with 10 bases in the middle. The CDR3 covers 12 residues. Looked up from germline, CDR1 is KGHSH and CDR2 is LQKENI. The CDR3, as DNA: TGTGCCAGCTCCCCTGACTGGTACGAGCAGTACTTC. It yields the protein CASSPDWYEQYF.

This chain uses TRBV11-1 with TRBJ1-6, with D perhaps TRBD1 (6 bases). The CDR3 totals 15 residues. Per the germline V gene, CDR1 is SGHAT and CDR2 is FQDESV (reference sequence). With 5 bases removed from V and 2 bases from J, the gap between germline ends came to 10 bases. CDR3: CASSHGQTYNSPLHF. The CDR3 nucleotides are TGTGCCAGCAGCCATGGACAGACCTATAATTCACCCCTCCACTTT.

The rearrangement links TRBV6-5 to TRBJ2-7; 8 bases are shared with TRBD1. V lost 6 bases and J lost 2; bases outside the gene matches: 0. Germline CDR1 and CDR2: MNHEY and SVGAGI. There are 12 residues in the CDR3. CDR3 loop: CASRTGAYEQYF. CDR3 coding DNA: TGTGCCAGCAGGACAGGGGCCTACGAGCAGTACTTC.

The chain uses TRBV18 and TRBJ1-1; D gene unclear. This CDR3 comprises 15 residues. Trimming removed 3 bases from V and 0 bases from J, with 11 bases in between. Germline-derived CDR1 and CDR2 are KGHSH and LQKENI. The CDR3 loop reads CASSPRPDMNTEAFF. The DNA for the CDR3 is TGTGCCAGCTCACCCCGGCCAGACATGAACACTGAAGCTTTCTTT.

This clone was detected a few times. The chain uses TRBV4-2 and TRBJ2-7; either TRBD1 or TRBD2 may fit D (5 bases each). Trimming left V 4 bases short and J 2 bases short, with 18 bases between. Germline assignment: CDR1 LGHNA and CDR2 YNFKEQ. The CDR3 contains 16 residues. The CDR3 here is CASSLSSSGRAYEQYF. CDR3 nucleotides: TGTGCCAGCAGCCTAAGTAGCTCAGGGCGGGCCTACGAGCAGTACTTC.

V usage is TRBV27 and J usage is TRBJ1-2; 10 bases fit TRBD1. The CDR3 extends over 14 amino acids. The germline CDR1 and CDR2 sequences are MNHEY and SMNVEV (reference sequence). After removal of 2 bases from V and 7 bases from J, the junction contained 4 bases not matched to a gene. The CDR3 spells CASSLTWTGGGYTF. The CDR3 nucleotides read TGTGCCAGCAGTTTAACCTGGACAGGGGGTGGCTACACCTTC.

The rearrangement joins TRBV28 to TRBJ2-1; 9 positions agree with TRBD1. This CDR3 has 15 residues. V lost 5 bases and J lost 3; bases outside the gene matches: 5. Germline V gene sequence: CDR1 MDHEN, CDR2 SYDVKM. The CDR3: CASSPTGGLYNEQFF. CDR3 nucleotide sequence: TGTGCCAGCAGTCCCACAGGGGGCCTCTACAATGAGCAGTTCTTC.

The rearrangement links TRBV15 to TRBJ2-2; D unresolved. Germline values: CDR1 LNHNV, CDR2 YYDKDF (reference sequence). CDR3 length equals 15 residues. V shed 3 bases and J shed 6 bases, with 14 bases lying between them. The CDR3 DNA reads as TGTGCCACCAGCAGTGGGCTCCGCACCGCCGGGGAGCTGTTTTTT. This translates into CATSSGLRTAGELFF. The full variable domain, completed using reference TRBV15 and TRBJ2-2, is DAMVIQNPRYQVTQFGKPVTLSCSQTLNHNVMYWYQQKSSQAPKLLFHYYDKDFNNEADTPDNFQSRRPNTSFCFLDIRSPGLGDTAMYLCATSSGLRTAGELFFGEGSRLTVL.

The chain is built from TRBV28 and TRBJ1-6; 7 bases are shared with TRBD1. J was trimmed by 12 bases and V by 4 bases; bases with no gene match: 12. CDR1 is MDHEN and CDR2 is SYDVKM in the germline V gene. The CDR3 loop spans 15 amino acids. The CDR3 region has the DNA TGTGCCAGCAGTTCCCTCGACAGGGAGGGAGGACCCCTCCACTTT. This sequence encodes CASSSLDREGGPLHF.